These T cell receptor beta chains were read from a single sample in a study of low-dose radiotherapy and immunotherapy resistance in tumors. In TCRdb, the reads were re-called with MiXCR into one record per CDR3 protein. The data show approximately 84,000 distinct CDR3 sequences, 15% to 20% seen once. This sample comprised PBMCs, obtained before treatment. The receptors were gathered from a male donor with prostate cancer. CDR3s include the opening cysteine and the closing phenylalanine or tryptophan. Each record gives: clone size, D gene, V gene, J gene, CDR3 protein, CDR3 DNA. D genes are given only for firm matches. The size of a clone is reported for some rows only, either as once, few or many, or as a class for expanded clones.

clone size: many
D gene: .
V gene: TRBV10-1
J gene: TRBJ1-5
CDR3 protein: CASSEDRLDQPQHF
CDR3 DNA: TGCGCCAGCAGTGAGGACAGGCTCGATCAGCCCCAGCATTTT

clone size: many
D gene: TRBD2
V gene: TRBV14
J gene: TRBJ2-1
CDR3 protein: CASSLTSGYQPWGEQFF
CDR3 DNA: TGTGCCAGCAGCCTCACTAGCGGGTATCAGCCGTGGGGTGAGCAGTTCTTC

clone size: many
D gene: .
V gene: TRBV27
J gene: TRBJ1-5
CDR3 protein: CASSFTADQPQHF
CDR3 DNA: TGTGCCAGCAGTTTCACAGCAGATCAGCCCCAGCATTTT

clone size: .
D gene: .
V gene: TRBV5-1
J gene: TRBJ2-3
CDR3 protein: CASSLGGMTDTQYF
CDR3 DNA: TGCGCCAGCAGCCTGGGGGGCATGACAGATACGCAGTATTTT

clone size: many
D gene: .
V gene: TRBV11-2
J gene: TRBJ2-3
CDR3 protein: CASSKDTQYF
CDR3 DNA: TGTGCCAGCAGCAAAGATACGCAGTATTTT

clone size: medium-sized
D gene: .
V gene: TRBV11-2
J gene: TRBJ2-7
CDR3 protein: CASSVHGGQVYEQYF
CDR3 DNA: TGTGCCAGCAGCGTACACGGGGGGCAGGTCTACGAGCAGTACTTC

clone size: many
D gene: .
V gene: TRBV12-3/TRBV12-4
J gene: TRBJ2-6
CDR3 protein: CASSFASSGANVLTF
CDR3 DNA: TGTGCCAGCAGTTTTGCCAGCTCTGGGGCCAACGTCCTGACTTTC

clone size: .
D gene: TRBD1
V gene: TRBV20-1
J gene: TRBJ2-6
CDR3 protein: CSAPQGAGANVLTF
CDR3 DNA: TGCAGTGCGCCTCAGGGGGCTGGGGCCAACGTCCTGACTTTC

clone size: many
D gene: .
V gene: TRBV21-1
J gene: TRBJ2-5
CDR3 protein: CASSRRDETQYF
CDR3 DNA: TGTGCCAGCAGCCGAAGGGACGAGACCCAGTACTTC

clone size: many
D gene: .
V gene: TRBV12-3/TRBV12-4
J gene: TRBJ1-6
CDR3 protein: CASSLIWNSPLHF
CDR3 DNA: TGTGCCAGCAGTTTAATATGGAATTCACCCCTCCACTTT

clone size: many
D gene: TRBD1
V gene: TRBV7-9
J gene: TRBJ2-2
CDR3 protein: CASSVGTGGSYTGELFF
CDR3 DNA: TGTGCCAGCAGCGTGGGGACAGGGGGCTCGTACACCGGGGAGCTGTTTTTT

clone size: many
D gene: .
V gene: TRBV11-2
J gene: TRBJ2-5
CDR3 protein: CASSRKLALGETQYF
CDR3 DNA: TGTGCCAGCAGCCGTAAACTAGCTTTGGGGGAGACCCAGTACTTC

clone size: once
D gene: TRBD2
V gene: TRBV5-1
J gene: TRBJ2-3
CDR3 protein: CASSASGERGVTDTQYF
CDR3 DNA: TGCGCCAGCAGCGCCTCCGGAGAGCGGGGGGTCACAGATACGCAGTATTTT

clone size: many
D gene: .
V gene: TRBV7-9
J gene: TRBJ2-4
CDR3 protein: CASSLSGQGGNIQYF
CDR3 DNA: TGTGCCAGCAGCTTATCCGGGCAGGGAGGAAACATTCAGTACTTC

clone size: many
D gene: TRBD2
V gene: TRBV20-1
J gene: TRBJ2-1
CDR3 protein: CSAQTQRGGTYNEQFF
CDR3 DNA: TGCAGTGCCCAGACCCAGCGGGGGGGAACCTACAATGAGCAGTTCTTC

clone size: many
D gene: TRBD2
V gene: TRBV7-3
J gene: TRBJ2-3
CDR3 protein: CASSLNPLAGGQYF
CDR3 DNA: TGTGCCAGCAGCTTAAACCCCCTGGCGGGGGGGCAGTATTTT

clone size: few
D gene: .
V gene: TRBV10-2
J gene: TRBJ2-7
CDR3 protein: CASRDRDGGNEQYF
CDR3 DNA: TGCGCCAGCAGAGACCGGGACGGCGGAAACGAGCAGTACTTC

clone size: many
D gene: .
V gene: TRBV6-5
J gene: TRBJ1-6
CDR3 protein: CASGNRGSPLHF
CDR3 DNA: TGTGCCAGCGGAAACCGAGGGTCACCCCTCCACTTT

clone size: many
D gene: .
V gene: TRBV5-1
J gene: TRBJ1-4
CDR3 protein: CASSLESRRGEKLFF
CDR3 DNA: TGCGCCAGCAGCTTGGAAAGTCGGCGGGGGGAAAAACTGTTTTTT

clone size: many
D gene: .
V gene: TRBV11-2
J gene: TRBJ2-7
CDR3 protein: CASSINRVGYEQYF
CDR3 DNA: TGTGCCAGCAGCATCAACAGGGTGGGATACGAGCAGTACTTC

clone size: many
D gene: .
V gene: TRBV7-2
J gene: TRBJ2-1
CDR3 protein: CASSYVSVEDEQFF
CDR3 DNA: TGTGCCAGCAGCTACGTTTCCGTTGAGGATGAGCAGTTCTTC

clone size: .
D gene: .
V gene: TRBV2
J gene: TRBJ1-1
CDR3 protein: CASIAGNIMNTEAFF
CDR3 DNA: TGTGCCAGCATCGCGGGGAACATCATGAACACTGAAGCTTTCTTT

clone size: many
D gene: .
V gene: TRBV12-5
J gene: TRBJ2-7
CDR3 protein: CASGLSRGEQYF
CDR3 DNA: TGTGCTAGTGGTTTGAGCAGGGGCGAGCAGTACTTC